This T cell receptor beta chain was recovered during a study of T cell changes during pregnancy in multiple sclerosis. Clones were read by immunoSEQ multiplex PCR, and TCRdb kept only the in-frame ones, dropping some. The sample holds about 57,000 clones; 92% are singletons and the top ten take roughly 0.2%. In germline, CDR1 is MNHEY, CDR2 SVGAGI. V lost 7 bases and J lost 5; bases outside the gene matches: 8. The CDR3 has 13 amino acids. Specimen: CD4+ T cells from peripheral blood mononuclear cells, collected in the second trimester of pregnancy. The J gene is TRBJ2-7, the V gene TRBV6-5; 7 bases match TRBD1. This TCR was sampled from a female donor with multiple sclerosis, enrolled in a pregnancy study. The CDR3 protein is CASKTGSLDEQYF. CDR3 sequence (DNA): TGTGCCAGCAAGACAGGGTCGCTCGACGAGCAGTACTTC.